These T cell receptor beta chains were read from a single sample in a study of beta chain features in type 1 diabetes. Sequencing used immunoSEQ multiplex PCR; TCRdb keeps in-frame clones, though not all of them. Of 250,000 to 400,000 clones listed, approximately 14% are singletons. Sequencing was performed on central memory CD4+ T cells from blood. The receptors originated from a man aged 30 to 39 in good health. Both conserved end residues are part of each CDR3. A D gene is named only where the DNA matches it firmly. Size values are once, few and many counts, or a class for expanded clones, and some rows have none.

D,J,size,V,CDR3,DNA
.,TRBJ2-5,few,TRBV6-6,CASSRVLGETQYF,TGTGCCAGCAGTCGGGTCCTGGGAGAGACCCAGTACTTC
TRBD1,TRBJ2-1,.,TRBV19,CASWDRVPYNEQFF,TGTGCCAGTTGGGACAGGGTCCCCTACAATGAGCAGTTCTTC
.,TRBJ2-1,few,TRBV7-8,CASSFRESVQFF,TGTGCCAGCAGCTTCAGGGAGTCGGTGCAGTTCTTC
.,TRBJ1-1,.,TRBV7-2,CASSLVPGSGWTEAFF,TGTGCCAGCAGCCTGGTTCCAGGCAGCGGGTGGACTGAAGCTTTCTTT
.,TRBJ1-1,few,TRBV19,CASSHQWMNTEAFF,TGTGCCAGTAGCCATCAATGGATGAACACTGAAGCTTTCTTT
.,TRBJ1-5,.,TRBV19,CASRSRQNSNQPQHF,TGTGCCAGTAGATCCCGACAGAATAGCAATCAGCCCCAGCATTTT
.,TRBJ1-1,few,TRBV2,CASSVGEAFF,TGTGCCAGCAGTGTTGGTGAAGCTTTCTTT
.,TRBJ1-1,.,TRBV15,CATSRDALPGSNLGRANTEAFF,TGTGCCACCAGCAGAGACGCGTTGCCGGGAAGTAACTTAGGCCGGGCGAACACTGAAGCTTTCTTT
.,TRBJ2-3,few,TRBV7-9,CASSWDSKDTQYF,TGTGCCAGCAGCTGGGACTCTAAAGATACGCAGTATTTT
TRBD1,TRBJ2-4,.,TRBV15,CATSRDSVDRGVKNIQYF,TGTGCCACCAGCAGAGATAGCGTGGACAGGGGGGTTAAAAACATTCAGTACTTC
.,TRBJ2-5,.,TRBV2,CASSGGVLGETQYF,TGTGCCAGCAGTGGGGGAGTTCTAGGAGAGACCCAGTACTTC
.,TRBJ2-3,few,TRBV7-7,CASSAGTHSTDTQYF,TGTGCCAGCAGCGCCGGGACACATAGCACAGATACGCAGTATTTT
TRBD1,TRBJ1-5,.,TRBV6-6,CASSRTGSQPQHF,TGTGCCAGCAGTCGGACAGGGAGTCAGCCCCAGCATTTT
TRBD2,TRBJ2-1,.,TRBV7-2,CASSYVGTSSYNEQFF,TGTGCCAGCAGCTACGTTGGGACTAGCTCCTACAATGAGCAGTTCTTC
.,TRBJ2-3,.,TRBV9,CASSVAQLGPTTDTQYF,TGTGCCAGCAGCGTAGCTCAGCTTGGGCCAACCACAGATACGCAGTATTTT
.,TRBJ2-2,many,TRBV7-2,CASSLVRGNTGELFF,TGTGCCAGCAGCTTAGTGCGGGGCAACACCGGGGAGCTGTTTTTT
TRBD2,TRBJ2-2,.,TRBV9,CASSPSGGITGELFF,TGTGCCAGCAGTCCAAGCGGGGGAATCACCGGGGAGCTGTTTTTT
.,TRBJ1-1,.,TRBV12-5,CASGLASRDSEAFF,TGTGCTAGTGGTTTGGCCTCCCGGGACTCTGAAGCTTTCTTT
.,TRBJ2-2,few,TRBV4-3,CASSRGESNTGELFF,TGCGCCAGCAGCCGGGGTGAATCGAACACCGGGGAGCTGTTTTTT
.,TRBJ2-6,.,TRBV6-5,CASRNPGGGVNVLTF,TGTGCCAGCAGAAACCCGGGTGGAGGGGTCAACGTCCTGACTTTC
TRBD1,TRBJ2-4,few,TRBV19,CAVSDRDLAKNIQYF,TGTGCCGTTTCCGACAGGGACCTAGCCAAAAACATTCAGTACTTC
.,TRBJ1-4,few,TRBV6-1,CASSEEITSTNEKLFF,TGTGCCAGCAGTGAAGAGATAACCTCAACTAATGAAAAACTGTTTTTT
TRBD2,TRBJ2-3,few,TRBV7-7,CASSPGTSGTDTQYF,TGTGCTAGCAGCCCCGGGACTAGCGGCACAGATACGCAGTATTTT
.,TRBJ1-3,few,TRBV5-6,CASSLAASGNTIYF,TGTGCCAGCAGCTTGGCGGCCTCTGGAAACACCATATATTTT